This T cell receptor (beta chain) was recovered during a study of blood T cell repertoires in COVID-19. Clones were sequenced by immunoSEQ multiplex PCR, and TCRdb holds only the in-frame ones, with some missing. The sample shows approximately 92,000 clones, about 80% of them seen only once. Per germline, CDR1 MDHEN and CDR2 SYDVKM. The V and J ends lost 11 bases and 5 bases, in that order; junction bases with no gene match: 12. The CDR3 extends over 14 amino acids. This chain connects TRBV28 to TRBJ2-1, with 7 bases identical to TRBD2. Sequences were obtained from peripheral blood. This receptor was obtained from a man older than 75 with acute or convalescent COVID-19. DNA for the CDR3: TGTGCCGCAGAAGAGAAAGGGACTAACAATGAGCAGTTCTTC. This codes for CAAEEKGTNNEQFF.